This passage covers 28 T cell receptor beta chains from one sample sequenced in a study of technical replicates of blood from a few donors. Sequencing was performed with immunoSEQ multiplex PCR; in TCRdb, only in-frame clones are kept and a portion is missing. In the table there are approximately 85,000 clones, 90% to 95% of which are singletons. The specimen was T cells isolated from PBMCs. All receptors derive from a human donor in good health.

V is TRBV19 and J is TRBJ1-5; 9 nucleotides line up with TRBD1. V lost 4 bases and J lost 0; bases outside the gene matches: 4. Germline CDR1 and CDR2: LNHDA and SQIVND (reference sequence). The CDR3 is made up of 16 amino acids. As DNA, the CDR3 is TGTGCCAGTAGTAGCGGGACAGGGATTAGCAATCAGCCCCAGCATTTT. Translation: CASSSGTGISNQPQHF.

This clone appeared a single time. This chain joins TRBV5-1 and TRBJ2-2; D is possibly TRBD1 (6 bases). This CDR3 is 15 amino acids long. Germline loops: CDR1 SGHRS, CDR2 YFSETQ. V was cut by 3 bases and J by 2 bases, with 11 bases left in between. The CDR3 region has the DNA TGCGCCAGCAGCTGGTCGGACAGAAACACCGGGGAGCTGTTTTTT. It translates to CASSWSDRNTGELFF.

As to this clone: The germline gene is not matched at one end of the junction; a read error may be the cause. The chain is built from TRBV5-4 and TRBJ2-1, with D possibly matching TRBD2 (6 bases). CDR1 is SGHNT and CDR2 is YYREEE in the germline V gene (reference sequence). The CDR3 contains 15 residues. The CDR3 loop is CASTLGGLALNEQFF. CDR3 sequence (DNA): TGTGCCAGCACCTTGGGTGGGCTAGCGCTGAATGAGCAGTTCTTC.

V gene TRBV27 combines with J gene TRBJ2-3, with D unresolved. This CDR3 region has 13 residues. Germline CDR1 is MNHEY and CDR2 is SMNVEV (reference sequence). Deletions cut 4 bases from V and 2 bases from J, with 7 bases between. As DNA, the CDR3 is TGTGCCAGCAGTTCTACCCTCACAGATACGCAGTATTTT. This translates into CASSSTLTDTQYF.

The chain has TRBV29-1 and TRBJ2-1; 10 bases fit TRBD1. The CDR3 is 16 residues long. Germline loops: CDR1 SQVTM, CDR2 ANQGSEA. V dropped 3 bases and J dropped 2; count of bases not matched to a gene: 7. The CDR3 reads CSVDCSGTGAYNEQFF. CDR3 in DNA: TGCAGCGTTGACTGTTCCGGGACAGGGGCCTACAATGAGCAGTTCTTC.

The chain joins TRBV18 to TRBJ1-4, with TRBD1 identical over 7 bases. Germline CDR1 reads KGHSH; CDR2 reads LQKENI. Losses at the gene ends were 3 bases for V and 4 bases for J; bases not matched to a gene: 8. This CDR3 has 16 amino acids. Written as DNA, the CDR3 is TGTGCCAGCTCACCCATCGCAGGACAGGATAATGAAAAACTGTTTTTT. Encoded protein: CASSPIAGQDNEKLFF.

This chain joins TRBV11-3 and TRBJ2-3, with a possible D match to TRBD2 (5 bases). Deletions cut 4 bases from V and 1 base from J, with 9 bases between. CDR1 is SGHNT and CDR2 is YENEEA in the germline V gene. The CDR3 length is 14 residues. The CDR3 nucleotides read TGTGCCAGCAGCTCCGGGGTCGGCACAGATACGCAGTATTTT. Its translation is CASSSGVGTDTQYF.

This chain connects TRBV4-1 to TRBJ1-3; no reliable D call. The CDR3 sequence is 13 residues long. With 0 bases removed from V and 4 bases from J, the gap between germline ends came to 4 bases. Germline-derived CDR1 and CDR2 are MGHRA and YSYEKL. The CDR3 spells CASSQDSGNTIYF. The CDR3 bases are TGCGCCAGCAGCCAAGACTCCGGAAACACCATATATTTT.

This sequence joins TRBV6-4 and TRBJ1-5; D not resolved. Germline assignment: CDR1 MRHNA and CDR2 SNTAGT. CDR3 size: 13 residues. V lost 4 bases and J lost 4, with 8 bases in between. The CDR3 nucleotides are TGTGCCAGCAGTGGTTCACGGAATCAGCCCCAGCATTTT. It yields the protein CASSGSRNQPQHF.

The genes are TRBV15 and TRBJ2-1, with 11 bases identical to TRBD2. The CDR3 consists of 16 residues. With 5 bases clipped from V and 4 bases from J, the junction kept 7 bases outside the gene matches. Germline V lookup: CDR1 LNHNV, CDR2 YYDKDF (reference sequence). This CDR3 reads CATSARVAGGYNEQFF. CDR3 bases: TGTGCCACCAGCGCGCGAGTAGCGGGGGGGTACAATGAGCAGTTCTTC.

This clone showed up just once. The chain joins TRBV2 to TRBJ1-2, with D tentatively TRBD1 (5 bases). The germline gives CDR1 SNHLY, CDR2 FYNNEI. CDR3 length: 12 residues. The V end was cut by 6 bases, the J end by 4 bases, with 9 bases between. The CDR3 DNA sequence: TGTGCCAGCAGCCCGGGACTCTATGGCTACACCTTC. Translating gives CASSPGLYGYTF.

V gene TRBV28 combines with J gene TRBJ1-1; D is possibly TRBD1 (5 bases). Trimming stripped 7 bases from V and 0 bases from J, with 18 bases between. The germline gives CDR1 MDHEN, CDR2 SYDVKM. CDR3 size: 16 residues. The CDR3 DNA is TGTGCCAGCACCACCTTCATGGAGGGGTTGAACACTGAAGCTTTCTTT. It encodes CASTTFMEGLNTEAFF.

The chain employs TRBV27 and TRBJ2-1; D ambiguous. Trimming removed 7 bases from V and 1 base from J, with 11 bases in between. Per germline, CDR1 MNHEY and CDR2 SMNVEV (reference sequence). The CDR3 spans 14 residues. CDR3 residues: CASTPVGSYNEQFF. For the CDR3, the DNA is TGTGCCAGCACCCCCGTCGGGTCCTACAATGAGCAGTTCTTC.

V usage is TRBV30 and J usage is TRBJ2-1; D uncertain. Germline V CDR1 and CDR2: GTSNPN, SVGIG (reference sequence). This CDR3 is built from 11 residues. Trimming stripped 6 bases from V and 8 bases from J, with 11 bases between. CDR3 protein: CACRFVYEQFF. The CDR3 DNA reads TGTGCCTGTCGGTTTGTCTATGAGCAGTTCTTC.

The chain employs TRBV6-5 and TRBJ2-1; TRBD2 might be the D (7 bases). The CDR3 loop spans 15 amino acids. The V gene's germline CDR1 is MNHEY and CDR2 SVGAGI. Trimming took 7 bases from V and 5 from J, leaving 18 bases between them. The CDR3 coding sequence is TGTGCCAGCATGGAAGGGGGGGGACCCAACAATGAGCAGTTCTTC. Amino acids: CASMEGGGPNNEQFF.

This clone occurred a few times. The chain carries TRBV7-9 and TRBJ1-1; the D gene is possibly TRBD1 (5 bases). The CDR3 runs to 14 residues. V was cut by 3 bases and J by 1 base, with 9 bases left in between. The germline V gene encodes CDR1 SEHNR and CDR2 FQNEAQ (reference sequence). Here the CDR3 reads CASSLGQSNTEAFF. For the CDR3, the DNA is TGTGCCAGCAGCTTGGGGCAATCGAACACTGAAGCTTTCTTT.

This rearrangement joins TRBV4-1 to TRBJ2-1; 7 bases are shared with TRBD2. Germline V gene lookup returns CDR1 MGHRA and CDR2 YSYEKL. The V segment lost 4 bases and the J segment 6 bases; nucleotides outside the gene matches: 6. CDR3 size: 14 residues. DNA of the CDR3: TGCGCCAGCAGCCTTGGACTAGTCGGCAATGAGCAGTTCTTC. This encodes CASSLGLVGNEQFF.

The V and J genes are TRBV5-1 and TRBJ2-4, with D uncertain. The germline V and J ends were trimmed by 0 bases and 8 bases, with 15 bases remaining between them. Germline CDR1 is SGHRS and CDR2 is YFSETQ. There are 15 residues in the CDR3. The CDR3 sequence is CASSLAGGSTDIQYF. The DNA for the CDR3 is TGCGCCAGCAGCTTGGCCGGTGGTTCTACGGACATTCAGTACTTC.

V usage is TRBV5-1 and J usage is TRBJ2-7; 7 bases line up with TRBD1. Unmatched junction bases numbered 5, after V lost 0 bases and J lost 2 bases. The CDR3 has 15 residues. CDR1 is SGHRS, CDR2 YFSETQ, per germline. CDR3 protein: CASSLEQGRTYEQYF. For the CDR3, the DNA is TGCGCCAGCAGCTTGGAACAGGGGAGAACCTACGAGCAGTACTTC.

V is TRBV28 and J is TRBJ2-7; 9 bases line up with TRBD1. Trimming cost V 5 bases and J 3 bases; bases outside gene matches: 8. The CDR3 spans 15 residues. The germline V gene has CDR1 MDHEN and CDR2 SYDVKM. This CDR3 reads CASSLPLTGGYEQYF. DNA for the CDR3: TGTGCCAGCAGTCTCCCCCTGACAGGGGGCTACGAGCAGTACTTC.

DNA of the CDR3: TGTGCCAGCAAGGTCACAGGGAGAAATCAGCCCCAGCATTTT. It is translated as CASKVTGRNQPQHF. V gene TRBV28 combines with J gene TRBJ1-5; a possible D gene is TRBD1 (6 bases). V was shortened by 7 bases and J by 4 bases, with 14 bases between the two germline ends. The germline gives CDR1 MDHEN, CDR2 SYDVKM. The CDR3 extends over 14 amino acids.

J is TRBJ2-2 and V is TRBV5-1; 8 bases are a match to TRBD2. Per germline, CDR1 SGHRS and CDR2 YFSETQ. This CDR3 has 15 amino acids. V trimming: 5 bases; J trimming: 6 bases; junction bases outside the gene matches: 9. CDR3 sequence reads: CASRQTYGGAGELFF. The DNA for the CDR3 is TGCGCCAGCAGGCAGACTTACGGGGGGGCCGGGGAGCTGTTTTTT.

The chain recombines TRBV19 with TRBJ2-3, with a possible D match to TRBD1 (6 bases). V was pared by 10 bases and J by 6 bases, with 20 bases between. The CDR3 runs 14 residues. The germline V gene encodes CDR1 LNHDA and CDR2 SQIVND (reference sequence). CDR3 coding DNA: TGTGCCACCACGGGGTGGGGGACATCCGATACGCAGTATTTT. Translation: CATTGWGTSDTQYF.

A single count supports this clone. J is TRBJ2-1 and V is TRBV5-1; TRBD2 is a possible D gene (6 bases). V was pared by 0 bases and J by 11 bases, with 18 bases between. The CDR3 spans 15 residues. Germline V lookup: CDR1 SGHRS, CDR2 YFSETQ. CDR3 sequence (DNA): TGCGCCAGCAGCTTGGTTGGAGGGGATGGCTCCCAGCAGTTCTTC. Its translation: CASSLVGGDGSQQFF.

A single count supports this clone. The chain is built from TRBV5-1 and TRBJ1-1; D ambiguous. CDR1 and CDR2 (germline): SGHRS, YFSETQ. This CDR3 region has 16 residues. V lost 3 bases, J lost 1 base, and 16 bases lay in between. The CDR3 DNA follows: TGCGCCAGCAGCTCGCGGGCCCAGGTAAGGAACACTGAAGCTTTCTTT. This encodes CASSSRAQVRNTEAFF.

The rearrangement links TRBV7-8 to TRBJ1-5, with a possible D match to TRBD1 (5 bases). This CDR3 has 14 residues. Germline CDR1 SGHVS, CDR2 FQNEAQ. The V and J ends lost 8 bases and 4 bases respectively, with 15 bases between them. The CDR3 loop reads CASSPIRVNQPQHF. CDR3 in DNA: TGTGCCAGCTCACCCATCAGGGTGAATCAGCCCCAGCATTTT.

This chain connects TRBV7-8 to TRBJ2-5; 9 nucleotides match TRBD2. The germline V gene has CDR1 SGHVS and CDR2 FQNEAQ. The CDR3 covers 12 residues. CDR3 residues: CAAGGGRETQYF. The CDR3 DNA sequence: TGTGCGGCGGGAGGGGGAAGGGAGACCCAGTACTTC.

This chain connects TRBV5-5 to TRBJ1-2; D unresolved. The germline V gene has CDR1 SGHKS and CDR2 YYEKEE (reference sequence). The CDR3 has 13 amino acids. Trimming removed 0 bases at V and 8 bases at J, with 11 bases between. The CDR3: CASSLALAGGYTF. Written as DNA, the CDR3 is TGTGCCAGCAGCTTGGCCCTGGCGGGGGGCTACACCTTC. Variable domain in full (rest from reference TRBV5-5 and TRBJ1-2): DAGVTQSPTHLIKTRGQQVTLRCSPISGHKSVSWYQQVLGQGPQFIFQYYEKEERGRGNFPDRFSARQFPNYSSELNVNALLLGDSALYLCASSLALAGGYTFGSGTRLTVV.